The rows below give T cell receptor beta chains drawn from one sample of a study of CXCR3-negative and CXCR3-positive naive CD8 T cells. TCRdb re-called the 5' RACE reads, yielding one record per CDR3 amino acid sequence without DNA. The sample totals 30,000 to 40,000 distinct CDR3 sequences; its top ten clones hold roughly 15%. Sequencing was performed on memory CD8+ T cells from blood. These receptors were obtained from a human donor in good health. Some clones in this sample may be carry-over from other donors' samples. Each CDR3 is given with its conserved first and last residue. Size is stated for part of the rows, as once, few or many counts, or as a class when the clone is expanded.

clone_size j_call v_call cdr3_aa
NA TRBJ1-4 TRBV20-1 CSATLAEKLFF
medium-sized TRBJ2-7 TRBV10-2 CASSVSRGNDEQYF
NA TRBJ2-3 TRBV6-6 CASSYLRQGRADTQYF
NA TRBJ1-2 TRBV9 CASSKNRQGRYGYTF
NA TRBJ2-2 TRBV7-6 CASSIPPSGQLGGELFF
NA TRBJ2-1 TRBV10-3 CAISEVAGAYNEQFF
NA TRBJ2-2 TRBV28 CASSPGTVTGELFF
NA TRBJ2-2 TRBV6-2/TRBV6-3 CASSYRGPPGELFF
NA TRBJ2-3 TRBV5-1 CASSKTWAGELEDTQYF
NA TRBJ2-5 TRBV21-1 CASSRDRGETQYF
NA TRBJ2-1 TRBV21-1 CASSNKGQGIYNEQFF